Listed below are T cell receptor beta chains from one sample, sequenced in a study of T cell repertoires in cytomegalovirus infection. TCRdb re-derived calls from the reads in MiXCR, one entry per CDR3 protein. The table has some 700,000 distinct CDR3 sequences, less than 40% seen once; the top ten hold 2.5% to 3.5%. Material for sequencing was PBMCs. The receptors come from a human donor in good health (CMV status not recorded). Some clones in this sample may be carry-over from other donors' samples. Both conserved end residues are part of each CDR3. A D gene is named only where the DNA matches it firmly. Rows may omit the clone size; those that give it use once, few, many or a size class.

D	V	J	length	size	DNA	CDR3
.	TRBV11-1	TRBJ2-7	11	once	TGTGCCAGCAGCTTAGGTCTCGAGCAGTACTTC	CASSLGLEQYF
TRBD1	TRBV7-9	TRBJ1-6	18	.	TGTGCCAGCAGCTTAGCGCAAGGGGCCGGGACAGTAAATTCACCCCTCCACTTT	CASSLAQGAGTVNSPLHF
TRBD2	TRBV7-6	TRBJ2-3	18	few	TGTGCCAGCAGCTTAGCCGCCCCGCGGGAGGGCCCCACAGATACGCAGTATTTT	CASSLAAPREGPTDTQYF
TRBD2	TRBV27	TRBJ2-2	18	once	TGTGCCAGCAGTTTATCGACTAGCGGGGGGGCCGAGGCCGGGGAGCTGTTTTTT	CASSLSTSGGAEAGELFF
.	TRBV19	TRBJ1-1	14	.	TGTGCCAGTATTCCCCAGGCGAGGGGCACTGAAGCTTTCTTT	CASIPQARGTEAFF
TRBD1	TRBV10-3	TRBJ2-5	15	few	TGTGCCATCAGCCCACAGACAGGGGTCTTAGAGACCCAGTACTTC	CAISPQTGVLETQYF
TRBD1	TRBV4-2	TRBJ2-3	16	.	TGTGCCAGCAGCCAAGATGGAACAGGGGGTATAGATACGCAGTATTTT	CASSQDGTGGIDTQYF
.	TRBV7-2	TRBJ1-1	13	many	TGTGCCAGCAGCGCCACAGCGAACACTGAAGCTTTCTTT	CASSATANTEAFF
.	TRBV7-9	TRBJ2-5	14	.	TGTGCCAGCAGCCCCTCGGGGGACCAAGAGACCCAGTACTTC	CASSPSGDQETQYF
TRBD1	TRBV27	TRBJ2-7	19	few	TGTGCCAGCAGTCAGCAGTTTTTCTTTGGGCAGGGGGCATCCTACGAGCAGTACTTC	CASSQQFFFGQGASYEQYF
.	TRBV29-1	TRBJ2-1	14	few	TGCAGCGTTCGCGCCAGGGTCTCCTACAATGAGCAGTTCTTC	CSVRARVSYNEQFF
.	TRBV20-1	TRBJ1-1	12	.	TGCAGTGCTGCCCCTAGGAACACTGAAGCTTTCTTT	CSAAPRNTEAFF
.	TRBV12-3/TRBV12-4	TRBJ1-1	15	few	TGTGCCAGCAGTTTGGGTAAGAAGTCGAACACTGAAGCTTTCTTT	CASSLGKKSNTEAFF
.	TRBV7-2	TRBJ2-1	15	many	TGTGCCAGCAGCTTAGCGGGAGGGACATACAATGAGCAGTTCTTC	CASSLAGGTYNEQFF
TRBD1	TRBV7-9	TRBJ1-1	15	.	TGTGCCAGCAGCTCGGGACAGGGGATCGGCACTGAAGCTTTCTTT	CASSSGQGIGTEAFF
.	TRBV7-2	TRBJ2-4	15	many	TGTGCCAGCAGCGCCTACAGCGTAGCCAAAAACATTCAGTACTTC	CASSAYSVAKNIQYF
.	TRBV18	TRBJ2-1	16	once	TGTGCCAGCTCACCAATGGGACCAAGCTCCTACAATGAGCAGTTCTTC	CASSPMGPSSYNEQFF
.	TRBV7-6	TRBJ1-5	13	few	TGTGCCAGCAGCTTGTTTAGAGGGCGGCCCCAGCATTTT	CASSLFRGRPQHF
.	TRBV6-5	TRBJ2-3	16	.	TGTGCCAGCAGGTCTTCTTCTTGGGGGTACACAGATACGCAGTATTTT	CASRSSSWGYTDTQYF
TRBD1	TRBV7-3	TRBJ2-2	16	.	TGTGCCAGCGGCCCAAGACAGGGGAAGTCGGCCGGGGAGATGTTTTTT	CASGPRQGKSAGEMFF
.	TRBV28	TRBJ2-1	11	few	TGTGCCAGCAGTTTACAGTATGAGCAGTTCTTC	CASSLQYEQFF
TRBD2	TRBV20-1	TRBJ2-1	14	few	TGCAGTGCTAGGAGTGCGGGAGGGTTGAATGAGCAGTTCTTC	CSARSAGGLNEQFF
.	TRBV7-2	TRBJ2-1	14	many	TGTGCCAGCAGCTTCGAGCGGGCCTACAATGAGCAGTTCTTC	CASSFERAYNEQFF
TRBD2	TRBV20-1	TRBJ2-2	18	.	TGCAGTGCTAGGGACGTTACTAGCGGGAGGGCGAACACCGGGGAGCTGTTTTTT	CSARDVTSGRANTGELFF
.	TRBV7-2	TRBJ2-5	14	few	TGTGCCAGCAGCCCCCCGGACTGGATTGAGACCCAGTACTTC	CASSPPDWIETQYF
.	TRBV7-2	TRBJ1-2	12	.	TGTGCCAGCAGCTTAGGACGGGTTGGCTACACCTTC	CASSLGRVGYTF
TRBD1	TRBV6-5	TRBJ1-1	15	.	TGTGCCCGCCAGCCTAGACAGGGGCGGGGAACTGAAGCTTTATTT	CARQPRQGRGTEALF
.	TRBV7-9	TRBJ1-4	17	many	TGTGCCAGCAGCCTATATTTGCGGGGCCGGTCTAATGAAAAACTGTTTTTT	CASSLYLRGRSNEKLFF
TRBD1	TRBV12-3/TRBV12-4	TRBJ2-7	14	few	TGTGCCAGCAGTCTCCGGACAGGGGGCTCGGGGCAGTACTTC	CASSLRTGGSGQYF
.	TRBV19	TRBJ2-1	13	few	TGTGCCAGTACCTTTAGTACGGCCAATGAGCAGTTCTTC	CASTFSTANEQFF
TRBD1	TRBV20-1	TRBJ2-7	13	.	TGCAGTGCAAACCGGGACAGGGGAAACGAGCAGTACTTC	CSANRDRGNEQYF